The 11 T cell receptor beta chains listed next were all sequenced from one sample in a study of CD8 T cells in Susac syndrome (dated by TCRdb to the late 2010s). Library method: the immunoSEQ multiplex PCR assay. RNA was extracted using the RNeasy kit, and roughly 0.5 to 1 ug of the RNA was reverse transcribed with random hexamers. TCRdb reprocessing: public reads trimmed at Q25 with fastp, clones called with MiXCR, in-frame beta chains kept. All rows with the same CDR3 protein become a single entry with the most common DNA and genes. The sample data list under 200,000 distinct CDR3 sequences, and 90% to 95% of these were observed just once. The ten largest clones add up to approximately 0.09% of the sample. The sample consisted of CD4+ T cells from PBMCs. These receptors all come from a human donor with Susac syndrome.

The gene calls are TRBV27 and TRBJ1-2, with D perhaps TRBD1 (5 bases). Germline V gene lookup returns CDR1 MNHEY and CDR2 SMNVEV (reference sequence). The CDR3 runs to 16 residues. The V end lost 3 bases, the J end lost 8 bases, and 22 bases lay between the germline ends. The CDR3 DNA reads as TGTGCCAGCAGTTTCTCATCCTCCAGGAGGGGCGGGGGCTACACCTTC. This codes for CASSFSSSRRGGGYTF.

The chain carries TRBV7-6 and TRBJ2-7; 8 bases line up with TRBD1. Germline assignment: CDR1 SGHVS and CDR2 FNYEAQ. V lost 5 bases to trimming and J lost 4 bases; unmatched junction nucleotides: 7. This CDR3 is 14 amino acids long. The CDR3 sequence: CASSQGQAVYEQYF. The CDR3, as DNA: TGTGCCAGCAGCCAGGGACAGGCCGTTTACGAGCAGTACTTC.

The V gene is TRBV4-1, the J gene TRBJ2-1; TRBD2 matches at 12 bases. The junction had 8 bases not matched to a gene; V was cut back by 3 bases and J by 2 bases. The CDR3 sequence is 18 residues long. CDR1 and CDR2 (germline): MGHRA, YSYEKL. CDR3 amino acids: CASSQGFASGRAYNEQFF. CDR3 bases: TGCGCCAGCAGCCAGGGTTTCGCTAGCGGGAGGGCCTACAATGAGCAGTTCTTC.

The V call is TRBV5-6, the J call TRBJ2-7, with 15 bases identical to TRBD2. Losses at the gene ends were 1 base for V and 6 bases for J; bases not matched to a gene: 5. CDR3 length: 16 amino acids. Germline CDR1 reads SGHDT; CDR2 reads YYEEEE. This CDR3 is CASSLRGTSGGLEQYF. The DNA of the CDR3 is TGTGCCAGCAGCTTGAGGGGGACTAGCGGGGGGCTCGAGCAGTACTTC. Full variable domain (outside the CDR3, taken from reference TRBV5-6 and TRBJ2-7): DAGVTQSPTHLIKTRGQQVTLRCSPKSGHDTVSWYQQALGQGPQFIFQYYEEEERQRGNFPDRFSGHQFPNYSSELNVNALLLGDSALYLCASSLRGTSGGLEQYFGPGTRLTVT.

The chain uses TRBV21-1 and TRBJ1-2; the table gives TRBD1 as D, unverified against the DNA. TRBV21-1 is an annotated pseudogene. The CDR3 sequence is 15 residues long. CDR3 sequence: CASSKPFPNNYGYTF. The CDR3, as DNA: TGTGCCAGCAGCAAACCCTTCCCTAATAACTATGGCTACACCTTC.

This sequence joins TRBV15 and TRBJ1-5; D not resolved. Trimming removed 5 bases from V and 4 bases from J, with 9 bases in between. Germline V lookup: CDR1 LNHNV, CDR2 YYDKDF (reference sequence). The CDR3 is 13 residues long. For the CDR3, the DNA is TGTGCCACCAGCCCCCGTGGGAATCAGCCCCAGCATTTT. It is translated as CATSPRGNQPQHF.

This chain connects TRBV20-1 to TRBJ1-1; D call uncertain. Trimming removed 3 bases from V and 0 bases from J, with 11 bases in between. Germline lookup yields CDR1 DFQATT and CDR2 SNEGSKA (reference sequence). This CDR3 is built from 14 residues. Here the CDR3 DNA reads TGCAGTGCTAGTCGAGGTTCGGTGAACACTGAAGCTTTCTTT. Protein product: CSASRGSVNTEAFF.

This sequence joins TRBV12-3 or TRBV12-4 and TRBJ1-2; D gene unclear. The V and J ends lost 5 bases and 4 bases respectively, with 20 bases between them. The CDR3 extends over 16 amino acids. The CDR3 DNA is TGTGCCAGCAGTCCAAATAGGCGTCGCCCTGCCTATGGCTACACCTTC. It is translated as CASSPNRRRPAYGYTF.

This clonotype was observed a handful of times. The DNA of the CDR3 is TGCGCCAGCAGCTTGGGGGGGGTCGATCAAGAGACCCAGTACTTC. Translation: CASSLGGVDQETQYF. This chain joins TRBV5-1 and TRBJ2-5; weak D call: TRBD2 (6 bases). This CDR3 has 15 amino acids. The V gene lost 0 bases and the J gene lost 2 bases, with 11 bases spanning the gap. Germline values: CDR1 SGHRS, CDR2 YFSETQ.

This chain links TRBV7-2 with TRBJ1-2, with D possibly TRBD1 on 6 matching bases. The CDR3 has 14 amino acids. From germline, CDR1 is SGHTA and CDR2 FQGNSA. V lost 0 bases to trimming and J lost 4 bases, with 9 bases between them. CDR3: CASSLAGALYGYTF. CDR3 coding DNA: TGTGCCAGCAGCTTAGCGGGGGCCCTCTATGGCTACACCTTC. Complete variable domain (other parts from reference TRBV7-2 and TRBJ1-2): GAGVSQSPSNKVTEKGKDVELRCDPISGHTALYWYRQSLGQGLEFLIYFQGNSAPDKSGLPSDRFSAERTGGSVSTLTIQRTQQEDSAVYLCASSLAGALYGYTFGSGTRLTVV.

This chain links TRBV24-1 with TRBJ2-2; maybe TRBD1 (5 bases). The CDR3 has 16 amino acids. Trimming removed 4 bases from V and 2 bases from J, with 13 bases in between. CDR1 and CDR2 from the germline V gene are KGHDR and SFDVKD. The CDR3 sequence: CATSDPGKGNTGELFF. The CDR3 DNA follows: TGTGCCACCAGTGACCCAGGGAAGGGAAACACCGGGGAGCTGTTTTTT.